This T cell receptor (beta chain) was obtained from a study of T cells in Graves' hyperthyroidism and ophthalmopathy. Whole-study context: Once the initial diagnosis was made, peripheral blood was obtained before any treatment. Study-level findings and limits: Blood shared most expanded thyroid clonotypes above 0.001.

This clonotype showed up just a few times. Its specificity is unknown. In patients aged 18 to 65, hyperthyroidism was newly diagnosed, with duration under 2 months. RNA transcripts yielded amplified TCR beta CDR3 regions. An initial round of RT-PCR targeting the TCR CDR3 relied on the HTBI primer set. TCRdb recomputed calls from the multiplex PCR reads with MiXCR, one row per CDR3 protein. The sample has nearly 750,000 distinct CDR3 sequences; about 35% are singletons. The TCR comes from a woman between 40 and 55 years old with Graves' hyperthyroidism. The sample taken for sequencing was blood.

CDR3: CASSGDQGLGNTEAFF. CDR3 coding DNA: TGTGCCAGCAGTGGGGACCAGGGGTTGGGGAACACTGAAGCTTTCTTT. The J gene is TRBJ1-1, the V gene TRBV28; D might be TRBD1 (6 bases). The CDR3 length is 16 residues. Germline V CDR1 and CDR2: MDHEN, SYDVKM. The V end lost 5 bases, the J end lost 1 base, and 17 bases lay between the germline ends.